This T cell receptor beta chain is drawn from a study of blood T cell repertoires in COVID-19. Looking at the study overall: Samples taken during acute and convalescent COVID-19 were collected in the United States, Italy and Spain.

The table came from immunoSEQ multiplex PCR; TCRdb's copy has only in-frame clones and leaves some out. The sample shows 35,000 to 40,000 clones, roughly 84% of them seen only once. Trimming cost V 2 bases and J 4 bases, with 12 bases left between them. This CDR3 is 14 amino acids long. Per the germline V gene, CDR1 is MNHEY and CDR2 is SVGAGI. This rearrangement joins TRBV6-5 to TRBJ2-7; TRBD1 might be the D (6 bases). Sequenced sample: peripheral blood. The TCR originated in a man aged 55 to 70 with COVID-19, enrolled during active disease. CDR3 in DNA: TGTGCCAGCAGTTACGGGCAGGGGTTTTACGAGCAGTACTTC. Its protein product is CASSYGQGFYEQYF.